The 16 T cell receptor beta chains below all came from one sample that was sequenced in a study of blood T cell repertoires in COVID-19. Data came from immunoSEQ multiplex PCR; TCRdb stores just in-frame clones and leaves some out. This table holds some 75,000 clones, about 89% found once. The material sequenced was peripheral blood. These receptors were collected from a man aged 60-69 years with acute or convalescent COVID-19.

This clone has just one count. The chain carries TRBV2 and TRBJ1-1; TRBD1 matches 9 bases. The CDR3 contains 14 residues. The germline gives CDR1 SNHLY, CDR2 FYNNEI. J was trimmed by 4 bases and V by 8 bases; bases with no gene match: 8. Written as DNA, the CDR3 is TGTGCCAGCGCCCAAAGGGGACAGGGCACTGAAGCTTTCTTT. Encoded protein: CASAQRGQGTEAFF. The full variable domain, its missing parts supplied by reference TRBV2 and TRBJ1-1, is EPEVTQTPSHQVTQMGQEVILRCVPISNHLYFYWYRQILGQKVEFLVSFYNNEISEKSEIFDDQFSVERPDGSNFTLKIRSTKLEDSAMYFCASAQRGQGTEAFFGQGTRLTVV.

CDR3 in DNA: TGTGCCAGCAGCCGATGGCTGACAGTGAACACTGAAGCTTTCTTT. This codes for CASSRWLTVNTEAFF. The J gene is TRBJ1-1, the V gene TRBV3-1 (or the pseudogene TRBV3-2); TRBD1 is a possible D gene (5 bases). CDR1 is LGHDT and CDR2 is YNNKEL in the germline V gene (reference sequence). The CDR3 covers 15 residues. With 4 bases removed from V and 0 bases from J, the gap between germline ends came to 12 bases.

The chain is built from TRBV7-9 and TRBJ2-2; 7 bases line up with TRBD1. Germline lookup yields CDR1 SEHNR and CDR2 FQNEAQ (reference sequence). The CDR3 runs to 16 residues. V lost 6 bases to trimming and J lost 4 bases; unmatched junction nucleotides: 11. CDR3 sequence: CASRIHLGGSTGELFF. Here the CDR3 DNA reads TGTGCCAGCAGGATTCACTTAGGGGGCAGCACCGGGGAGCTGTTTTTT.

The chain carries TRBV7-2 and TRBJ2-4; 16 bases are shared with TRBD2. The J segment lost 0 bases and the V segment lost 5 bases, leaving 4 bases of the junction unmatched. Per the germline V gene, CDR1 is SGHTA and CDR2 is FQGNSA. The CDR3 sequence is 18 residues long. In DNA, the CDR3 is TGTGCCAGCAGCCCGGGGACTAGCGGGGGGGTAGCCAAAAACATTCAGTACTTC. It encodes CASSPGTSGGVAKNIQYF. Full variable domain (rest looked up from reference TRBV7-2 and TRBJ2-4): GAGVSQSPSNKVTEKGKDVELRCDPISGHTALYWYRQSLGQGLEFLIYFQGNSAPDKSGLPSDRFSAERTGGSVSTLTIQRTQQEDSAVYLCASSPGTSGGVAKNIQYFGAGTRLSVL.

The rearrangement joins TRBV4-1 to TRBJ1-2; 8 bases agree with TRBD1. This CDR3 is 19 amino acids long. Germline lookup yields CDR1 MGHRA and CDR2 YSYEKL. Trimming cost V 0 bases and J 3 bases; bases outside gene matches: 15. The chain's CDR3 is CASSQDQSRIQGAHYGYTF. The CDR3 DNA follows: TGCGCCAGCAGCCAAGATCAAAGTAGAATCCAGGGGGCCCACTATGGCTACACCTTC.

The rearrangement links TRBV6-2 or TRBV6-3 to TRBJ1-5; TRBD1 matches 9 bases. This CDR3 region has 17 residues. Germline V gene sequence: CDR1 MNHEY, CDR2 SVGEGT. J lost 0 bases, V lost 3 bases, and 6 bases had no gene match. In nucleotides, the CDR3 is TGTGCCAGCAGTTATAGGGGGACAGGGTTTAGCAATCAGCCCCAGCATTTT. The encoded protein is CASSYRGTGFSNQPQHF.

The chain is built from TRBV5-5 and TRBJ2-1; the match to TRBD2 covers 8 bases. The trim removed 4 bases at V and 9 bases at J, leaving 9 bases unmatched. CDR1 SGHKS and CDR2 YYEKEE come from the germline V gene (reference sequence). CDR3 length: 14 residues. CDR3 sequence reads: CASSRTSMIGEQFF. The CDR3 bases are TGTGCCAGCAGCCGGACTAGCATGATCGGTGAGCAGTTCTTC.

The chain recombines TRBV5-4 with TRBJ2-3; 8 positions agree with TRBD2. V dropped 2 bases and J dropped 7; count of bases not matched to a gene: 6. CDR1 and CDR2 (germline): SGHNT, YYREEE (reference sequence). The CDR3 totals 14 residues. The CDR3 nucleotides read TGTGCCAGCAGCTTAAAGAGCGGGAGTTATACGCAGTATTTT. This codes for CASSLKSGSYTQYF.

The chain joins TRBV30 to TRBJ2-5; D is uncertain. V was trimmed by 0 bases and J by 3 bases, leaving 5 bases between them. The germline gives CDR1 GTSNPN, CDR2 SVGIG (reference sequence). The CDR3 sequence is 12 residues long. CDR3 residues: CAWSVLEETQYF. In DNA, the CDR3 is TGTGCCTGGAGTGTGCTAGAAGAGACCCAGTACTTC.

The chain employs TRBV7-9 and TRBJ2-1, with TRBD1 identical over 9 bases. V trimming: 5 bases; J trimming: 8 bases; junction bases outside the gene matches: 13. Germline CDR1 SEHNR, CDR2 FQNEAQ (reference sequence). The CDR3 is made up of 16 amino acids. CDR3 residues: CASSTPRDRVSDEQFF. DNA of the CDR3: TGTGCCAGCAGCACTCCCCGGGACAGGGTATCGGATGAGCAGTTCTTC.

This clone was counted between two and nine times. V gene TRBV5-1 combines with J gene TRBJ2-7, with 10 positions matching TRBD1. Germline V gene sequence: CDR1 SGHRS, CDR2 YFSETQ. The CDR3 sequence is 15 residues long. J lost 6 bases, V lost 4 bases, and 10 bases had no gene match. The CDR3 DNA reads TGCGCCAGCAGCCCGGACCGGGACAGGGGAGGCGAGCAGTACTTC. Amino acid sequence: CASSPDRDRGGEQYF.

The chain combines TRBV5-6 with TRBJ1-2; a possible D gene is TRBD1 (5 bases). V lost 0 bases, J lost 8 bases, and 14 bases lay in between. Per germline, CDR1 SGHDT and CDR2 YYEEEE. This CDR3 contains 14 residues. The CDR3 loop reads CASSLETGLGGYTF. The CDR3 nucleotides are TGTGCCAGCAGCTTGGAAACAGGTCTAGGAGGCTACACCTTC.

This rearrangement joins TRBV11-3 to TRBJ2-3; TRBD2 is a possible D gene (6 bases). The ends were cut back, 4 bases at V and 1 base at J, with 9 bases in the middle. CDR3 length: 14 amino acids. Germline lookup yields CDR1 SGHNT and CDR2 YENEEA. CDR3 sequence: CASSWTGGTDTQYF. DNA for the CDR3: TGTGCCAGCAGCTGGACGGGGGGCACAGATACGCAGTATTTT.

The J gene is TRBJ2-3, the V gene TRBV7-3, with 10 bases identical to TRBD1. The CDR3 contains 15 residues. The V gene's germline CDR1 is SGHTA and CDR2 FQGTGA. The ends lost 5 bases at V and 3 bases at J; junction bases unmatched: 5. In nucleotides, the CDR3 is TGTGCCAGCAGCACCGACAGGGGGCTGACAGATACGCAGTATTTT. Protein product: CASSTDRGLTDTQYF.

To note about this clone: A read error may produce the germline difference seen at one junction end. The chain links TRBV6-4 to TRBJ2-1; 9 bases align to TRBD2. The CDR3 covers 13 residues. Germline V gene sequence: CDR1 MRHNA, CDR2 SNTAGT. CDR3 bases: TGTGCCAGCATGGCGGGGGGGTACAGTGAGCAGTTCTTC. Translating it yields CASMAGGYSEQFF.

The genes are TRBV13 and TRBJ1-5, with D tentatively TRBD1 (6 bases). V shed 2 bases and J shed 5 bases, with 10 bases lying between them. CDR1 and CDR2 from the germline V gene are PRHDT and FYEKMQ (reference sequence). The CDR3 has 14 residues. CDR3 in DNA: TGTGCCAGCAGCTTAACAGGGAACGATCAGCCCCAGCATTTT. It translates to CASSLTGNDQPQHF.